This T cell receptor beta chain was sequenced during a study of blood T cell repertoires in COVID-19. Study details: PBMCs, B-cell-depleted T cells, or T cells were the source of the cDNA or gDNA that made up the material.

Original data processing: Using reference gene primer amplification, nucleated cell counts were estimated. Assay used: immunoSEQ multiplex PCR; TCRdb lists only in-frame clones, some missing. That table supplies the V and J calls and clone size; D and trimming were determined from the DNA. Counted here are about 250,000 clones, roughly 87% occurring once; the ten biggest clones make up roughly 3%. The CDR3 spans 15 residues. CDR1 is SEHNR and CDR2 is FQNEAQ in the germline V gene (reference sequence). The V gene end was trimmed by 1 base and the J gene end by 6 bases; junction bases not matched to a gene: 7.

The receptor was isolated from a man between 18 and 35 years old with active or convalescent COVID-19. The genes are TRBV7-9 and TRBJ1-2; TRBD1 matches 8 bases. The sample taken for sequencing was peripheral blood. CDR3 coding DNA: TGTGCCAGCAGCTTAGGGACAGGGATGGCCCATGGCTACACCTTC. Protein sequence: CASSLGTGMAHGYTF.